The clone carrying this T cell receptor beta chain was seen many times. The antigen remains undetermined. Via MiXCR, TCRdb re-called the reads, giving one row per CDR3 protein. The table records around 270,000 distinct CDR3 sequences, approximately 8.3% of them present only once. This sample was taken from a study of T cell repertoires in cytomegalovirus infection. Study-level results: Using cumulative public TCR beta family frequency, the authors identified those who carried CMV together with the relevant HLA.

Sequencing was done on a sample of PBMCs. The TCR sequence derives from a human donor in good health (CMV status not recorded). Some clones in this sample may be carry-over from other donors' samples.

The CDR3 sequence: CASSSAGGFGYTF. CDR3 sequence (DNA): TGTGCCAGCAGCTCCGCTGGAGGGTTCGGCTACACCTTC. This chain uses TRBV7-9 with TRBJ1-2; D remains ambiguous. The V end was cut by 4 bases, the J end by 8 bases, with 14 bases between. The CDR3 extends over 13 amino acids. The germline gives CDR1 SEHNR, CDR2 FQNEAQ (reference sequence).